Listed here are 20 T cell receptor beta chains from one sample, sequenced in a study of response to subunit inactivated influenza vaccine. Via MiXCR, TCRdb re-called the RT-PCR reads, giving one row per CDR3 protein. The data show 500,000 to 600,000 distinct CDR3 sequences, 11% seen once. This sample also appeared in a second study, on T cells expressing NK-cell markers. That publication notes: What made the TCR beta cDNA was 5'RACE template switching with UMIs.

The sequencing used PBMCs from blood, collected on the day of vaccination. These receptors were obtained from a man aged 45-65 years who received an inactivated influenza vaccine.

The chain recombines TRBV7-8 with TRBJ1-2, with 7 bases lining up with TRBD1. This CDR3 has 12 residues. V lost 1 base and J lost 12; bases outside the gene matches: 5. Germline V gene data show CDR1 as SGHVS and CDR2 as FQNEAQ. CDR3: CASSLVEGANTF. The CDR3 DNA sequence: TGTGCCAGCAGCTTAGTAGAGGGGGCGAACACCTTC. Full variable domain (rest looked up from reference TRBV7-8 and TRBJ1-2): GAGVSQSPRYKVAKRGQDVALRCDPISGHVSLFWYQQALGQGPEFLTYFQNEAQLDKSGLPSDRFFAERPEGSVSTLKIQRTQQEDSAVYLCASSLVEGANTFGSGTRLTVV.

This clonotype turned up a few times. V usage is TRBV4-2 and J usage is TRBJ1-2, with 8 bases that match TRBD1. Per the germline V gene, CDR1 is LGHNA and CDR2 is YNFKEQ. V shed 3 bases, J shed 0 bases, and the junction held 12 bases outside the gene matches. This CDR3 is 18 amino acids long. DNA of the CDR3: TGTGCCAGCAGCCAGCAACTTGGGACAGGCAATACTAACTATGGCTACACCTTC. Protein sequence: CASSQQLGTGNTNYGYTF.

This clonotype was recorded many times. The chain employs TRBV7-2 and TRBJ2-1, with D hard to call. CDR1 SGHTA and CDR2 FQGNSA come from the germline V gene. CDR3 length equals 12 residues. The V end lost 3 bases, the J end lost 8 bases, and 8 bases lay between the germline ends. The CDR3, as DNA: TGTGCCAGCAGCTTCCTGACTGATGAGCAGTTCTTC. As protein: CASSFLTDEQFF.

The sample holds many counts of this clonotype. The chain recombines TRBV10-3 with TRBJ2-7; TRBD2 matches 9 bases. CDR3 length equals 14 residues. The V and J ends lost 3 bases and 9 bases, in that order; junction bases with no gene match: 9. Looked up from germline, CDR1 is ENHRY and CDR2 is SYGVKD. CDR3 DNA: TGTGCCATCAGTGAAGTAGCGGGAGTCTATGGGCAGTACTTC. Translating gives CAISEVAGVYGQYF.

Only a few counts were recorded for this clonotype. The chain employs TRBV5-6 and TRBJ1-5; the D is unclear. The V end was cut by 2 bases, the J end by 7 bases, with 19 bases between. CDR3 length: 16 residues. CDR1 is SGHDT, CDR2 YYEEEE, per germline. CDR3 sequence (DNA): TGTGCCAGCAGCTTCGGACCTAACTCAGGAAGACAGCCCCAGCATTTT. Translation gives CASSFGPNSGRQPQHF.

This clonotype was counted at least ten times. V gene TRBV11-2 combines with J gene TRBJ2-7, with a tentative D call TRBD1 (5 bases). This CDR3 comprises 14 residues. Germline values: CDR1 SGHAT, CDR2 FQNNGV. The V end lost 2 bases, the J end lost 1 base, and 9 bases lay between the germline ends. For the CDR3, the DNA is TGTGCCAGCAGCTTATTCTCAGGGTCCTACGAGCAGTACTTC. Translating gives CASSLFSGSYEQYF.

This clonotype was observed a few times. The chain employs TRBV5-5 and TRBJ2-7; D is ambiguous. The V and J ends lost 0 bases and 3 bases respectively, with 10 bases between them. This CDR3 is 14 amino acids long. The V gene's germline CDR1 is SGHKS and CDR2 YYEKEE (reference sequence). This CDR3 is CASSLGSLNYEQYF. The CDR3 DNA sequence: TGTGCCAGCAGCTTGGGATCGTTGAACTACGAGCAGTACTTC.

V is TRBV20-1 and J is TRBJ1-5; no clear D gene. Germline V CDR1 and CDR2: DFQATT, SNEGSKA (reference sequence). This CDR3 spans 16 amino acids. With 3 bases removed from V and 5 bases from J, the gap between germline ends came to 20 bases. CDR3 sequence: CSASEPREGLHQPQHF. Written as DNA, the CDR3 is TGCAGTGCTAGTGAACCCCGGGAGGGCCTCCATCAGCCCCAGCATTTT.

The chain couples TRBV29-1 to TRBJ2-1; perhaps TRBD1 as D (5 bases). Germline CDR1 is SQVTM and CDR2 is ANQGSEA. The CDR3 spans 15 residues. V was clipped by 2 bases and J by 3 bases, with 14 bases between them. CDR3 sequence: CSVEPTVTFYNEQFF. CDR3 sequence (DNA): TGCAGCGTTGAACCGACAGTCACTTTCTACAATGAGCAGTTCTTC.

This clonotype showed up just once. This clone may be a read error of a much larger clone one base away. The V and J genes are TRBV5-1 and TRBJ2-7; D is perhaps TRBD2 (6 bases). There are 15 residues in the CDR3. Per germline, CDR1 SGHRS and CDR2 YFSETQ. CDR3 nucleotide sequence: TGCGCCAGAAGCTTGGCCGGGACTGTCTCCTACGAGCAGTACTTC. This gives the protein CARSLAGTVSYEQYF.

V is TRBV20-1 and J is TRBJ2-7; D call uncertain. CDR3 size: 18 residues. The V end lost 3 bases, the J end lost 1 base, and 25 bases lay between the germline ends. The germline V gene has CDR1 DFQATT and CDR2 SNEGSKA (reference sequence). The CDR3 bases are TGCAGTGCTAGGACCATTCAAAACTTAACGCGGCCGTCCTACGAGCAGTACTTC. This gives the protein CSARTIQNLTRPSYEQYF.

This clonotype was seen more than once but under ten times. This chain connects TRBV28 to TRBJ2-1, with 10 bases matching TRBD2. V shed 5 bases, J shed 5 bases, and the junction held 12 bases outside the gene matches. Germline lookup yields CDR1 MDHEN and CDR2 SYDVKM. This CDR3 region has 17 residues. The CDR3 region is CASSPPSFSGGNNEQFF. The CDR3, as DNA: TGTGCCAGCAGTCCTCCTTCTTTTAGCGGGGGGAACAATGAGCAGTTCTTC.

The chain recombines TRBV28 with TRBJ2-1; 8 bases map to TRBD2. This CDR3 region has 16 residues. Trimming took 5 bases from V and 3 from J; bases not matched to a gene: 9. In germline, CDR1 is MDHEN, CDR2 SYDVKM. As DNA, the CDR3 is TGTGCCAGCAGTCCCCAACTAGCGGAGCACTACAATGAGCAGTTCTTC. The encoded protein is CASSPQLAEHYNEQFF. The full variable domain, its missing parts supplied by reference TRBV28 and TRBJ2-1, is DVKVTQSSRYLVKRTGEKVFLECVQDMDHENMFWYRQDPGLGLRLIYFSYDVKMKEKGDIPEGYSVSREKKERFSLILESASTNQTSMYLCASSPQLAEHYNEQFFGPGTRLTVL.

This clonotype was seen only a few times. This sequence joins TRBV7-9 and TRBJ2-7, with D perhaps matching TRBD2 (5 bases). The V and J ends lost 5 bases and 3 bases respectively, with 17 bases between them. The V gene's germline CDR1 is SEHNR and CDR2 FQNEAQ (reference sequence). The CDR3 length is 15 residues. The CDR3 coding sequence is TGTGCCAGCAGCGTCGACCCGGGGAATCGCTACGAGCAGTACTTC. Encoded protein: CASSVDPGNRYEQYF.

This clonotype was detected ten times or more. This sequence joins TRBV4-1 and TRBJ1-5; D gene uncertain. This CDR3 has 16 amino acids. The V gene's germline CDR1 is MGHRA and CDR2 YSYEKL. The germline V and J ends were trimmed by 3 bases and 1 base, with 13 bases remaining between them. This chain's CDR3 is CASSQTPGLSNQPQHF. CDR3 DNA: TGCGCCAGCAGCCAGACCCCTGGATTAAGCAATCAGCCCCAGCATTTT.

Points on this clonotype: A much larger clonotype is one base distant, so this may be a read error. The chain joins TRBV6-1 to TRBJ2-3; 10 nucleotides line up with TRBD2. V was pared by 7 bases and J by 0 bases, with 1 base of the junction left unmatched. CDR3 length equals 14 residues. Germline values: CDR1 MNHNS, CDR2 SASEGT. The CDR3, as DNA: TGTGCCAGCAAGACTAGCGGGAGCACAGATACGCAGTATTTT. Translating it yields CASKTSGSTDTQYF.

There are a few counts of this clonotype. This CDR3 is CASSYIGRINTGELFF. DNA for the CDR3: TGTGCCAGCAGTTACATCGGGAGAATCAACACCGGGGAGCTGTTTTTT. The chain is built from TRBV6-5 and TRBJ2-2, with a tentative D call TRBD2 (6 bases). Germline V gene lookup returns CDR1 MNHEY and CDR2 SVGAGI. The CDR3 has 16 amino acids. Trimming took off 2 bases at V and 2 bases at J, with 12 bases between the two ends.

The J gene is TRBJ2-5, the V gene TRBV20-1; 9 bases fit TRBD1. This CDR3 is 13 amino acids long. Germline CDR1 and CDR2: DFQATT and SNEGSKA (reference sequence). The V segment lost 7 bases and the J segment 3 bases; nucleotides outside the gene matches: 6. CDR3 in DNA: TGCAGTGTTTCAAGGGACAGGGAAGAGACCCAGTACTTC. It specifies CSVSRDREETQYF.

This clonotype has ten or more counts. CDR3: CASSQDIQTGGPGGPYEQYF. In nucleotides, the CDR3 is TGCGCCAGCAGCCAAGATATTCAAACAGGGGGCCCGGGAGGACCCTACGAGCAGTACTTC. The V and J genes are TRBV4-3 and TRBJ2-7; 9 nucleotides match TRBD1. There are 20 residues in the CDR3. The germline V gene has CDR1 LGHNA and CDR2 YSLEER. V dropped 0 bases and J dropped 2; count of bases not matched to a gene: 17.

This clonotype occurred many times. This sequence joins TRBV7-9 and TRBJ2-7; no reliable D call. The CDR3 runs 15 residues. CDR1 and CDR2 from the germline V gene are SEHNR and FQNEAQ (reference sequence). V lost 5 bases and J 0 bases, leaving 14 bases between the germline ends. The CDR3 region has the DNA TGTGCCAGCAGCCCATTGAGGCAGGCCTCCTACGAGCAGTACTTC. Translation: CASSPLRQASYEQYF.